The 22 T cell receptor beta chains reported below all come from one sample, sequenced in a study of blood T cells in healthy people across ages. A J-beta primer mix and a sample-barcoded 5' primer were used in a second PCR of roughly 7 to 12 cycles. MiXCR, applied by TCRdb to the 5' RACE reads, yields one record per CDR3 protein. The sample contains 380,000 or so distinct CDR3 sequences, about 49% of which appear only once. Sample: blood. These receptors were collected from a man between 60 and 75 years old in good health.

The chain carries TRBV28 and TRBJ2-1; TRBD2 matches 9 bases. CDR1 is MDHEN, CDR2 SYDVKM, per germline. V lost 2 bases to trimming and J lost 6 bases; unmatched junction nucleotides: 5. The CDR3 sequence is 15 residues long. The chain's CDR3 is CASSLVSGGRNEQFF. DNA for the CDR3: TGTGCCAGCAGTTTAGTTAGCGGGGGTCGCAATGAGCAGTTCTTC.

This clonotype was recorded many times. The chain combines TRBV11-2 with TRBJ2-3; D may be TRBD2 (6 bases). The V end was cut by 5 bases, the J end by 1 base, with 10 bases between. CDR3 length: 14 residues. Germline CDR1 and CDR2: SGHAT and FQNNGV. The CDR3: CASSRDFGTDTQYF. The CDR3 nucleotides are TGTGCCAGCAGCCGGGACTTCGGCACAGATACGCAGTATTTT.

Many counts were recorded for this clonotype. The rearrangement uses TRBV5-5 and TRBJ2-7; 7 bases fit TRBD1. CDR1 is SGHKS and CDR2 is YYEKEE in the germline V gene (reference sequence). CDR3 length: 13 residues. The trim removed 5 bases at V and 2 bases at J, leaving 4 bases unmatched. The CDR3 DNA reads TGTGCCAGCAGTCGACAGGGAGCCTACGAGCAGTACTTC. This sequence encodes CASSRQGAYEQYF. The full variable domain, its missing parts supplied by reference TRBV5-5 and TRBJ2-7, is DAGVTQSPTHLIKTRGQQVTLRCSPISGHKSVSWYQQVLGQGPQFIFQYYEKEERGRGNFPDRFSARQFPNYSSELNVNALLLGDSALYLCASSRQGAYEQYFGPGTRLTVT.

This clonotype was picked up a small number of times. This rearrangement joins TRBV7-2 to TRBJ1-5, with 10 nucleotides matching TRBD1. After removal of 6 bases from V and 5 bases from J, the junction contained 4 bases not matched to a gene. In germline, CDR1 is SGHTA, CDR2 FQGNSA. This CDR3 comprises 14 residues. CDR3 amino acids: CASSQTGGHQPQHF. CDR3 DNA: TGTGCCAGCAGTCAGACAGGGGGCCATCAGCCCCAGCATTTT.

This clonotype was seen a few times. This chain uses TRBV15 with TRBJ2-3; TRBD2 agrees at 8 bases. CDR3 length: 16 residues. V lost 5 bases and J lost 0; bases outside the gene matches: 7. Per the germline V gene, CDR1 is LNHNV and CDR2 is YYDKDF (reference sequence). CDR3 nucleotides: TGTGCCACCAGCTCTAGCGGGTGGTCTAGCACAGATACGCAGTATTTT. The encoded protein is CATSSSGWSSTDTQYF. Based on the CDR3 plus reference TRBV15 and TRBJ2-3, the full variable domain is DAMVIQNPRYQVTQFGKPVTLSCSQTLNHNVMYWYQQKSSQAPKLLFHYYDKDFNNEADTPDNFQSRRPNTSFCFLDIRSPGLGDTAMYLCATSSSGWSSTDTQYFGPGTRLTVL.

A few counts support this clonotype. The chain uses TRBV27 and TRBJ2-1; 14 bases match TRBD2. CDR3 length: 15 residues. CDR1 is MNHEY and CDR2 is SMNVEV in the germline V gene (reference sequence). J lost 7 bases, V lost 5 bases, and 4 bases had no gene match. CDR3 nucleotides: TGTGCCAGCAGTCCCCGACTAGCGGGAGGGAATGAGCAGTTCTTC. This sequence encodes CASSPRLAGGNEQFF.

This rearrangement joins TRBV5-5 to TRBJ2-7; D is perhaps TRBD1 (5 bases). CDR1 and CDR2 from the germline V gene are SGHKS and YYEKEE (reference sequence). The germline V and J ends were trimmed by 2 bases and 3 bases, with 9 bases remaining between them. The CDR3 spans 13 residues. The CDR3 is CASSFRTLYEQYF. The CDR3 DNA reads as TGTGCCAGCAGCTTCAGGACACTCTACGAGCAGTACTTC.

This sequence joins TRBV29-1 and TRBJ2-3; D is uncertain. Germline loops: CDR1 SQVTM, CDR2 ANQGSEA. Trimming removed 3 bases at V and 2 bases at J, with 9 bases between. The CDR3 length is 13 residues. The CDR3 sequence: CSVDQRSTDTQYF. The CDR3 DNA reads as TGCAGCGTTGACCAACGCTCCACAGATACGCAGTATTTT.

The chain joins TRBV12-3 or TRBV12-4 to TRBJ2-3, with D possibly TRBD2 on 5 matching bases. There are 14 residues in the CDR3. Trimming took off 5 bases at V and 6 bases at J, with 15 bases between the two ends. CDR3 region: CASSPRERGDTQYF. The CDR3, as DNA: TGTGCCAGCAGTCCCAGAGAGCGCGGGGATACGCAGTATTTT.

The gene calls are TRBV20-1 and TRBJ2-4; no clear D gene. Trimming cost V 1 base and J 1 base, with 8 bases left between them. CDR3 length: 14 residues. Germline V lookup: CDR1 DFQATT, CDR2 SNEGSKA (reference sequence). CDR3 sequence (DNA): TGCAGTGCTAGAGCCACTGAGGCCAAAAACATTCAGTACTTC. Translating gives CSARATEAKNIQYF.

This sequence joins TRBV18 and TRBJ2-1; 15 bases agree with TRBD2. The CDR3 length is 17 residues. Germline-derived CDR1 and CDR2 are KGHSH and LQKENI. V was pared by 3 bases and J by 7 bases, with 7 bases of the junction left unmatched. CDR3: CASSPRGTSGGFNEQFF. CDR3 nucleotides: TGTGCCAGCTCACCTCGCGGGACTAGCGGGGGGTTTAATGAGCAGTTCTTC.

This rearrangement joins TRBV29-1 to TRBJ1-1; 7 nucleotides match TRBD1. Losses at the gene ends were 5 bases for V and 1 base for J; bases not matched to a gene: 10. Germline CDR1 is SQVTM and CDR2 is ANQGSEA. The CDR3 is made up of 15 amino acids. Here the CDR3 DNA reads TGCAGCGTTAAAAGCCGACAGGGAGGGAACACTGAAGCTTTCTTT. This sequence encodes CSVKSRQGGNTEAFF. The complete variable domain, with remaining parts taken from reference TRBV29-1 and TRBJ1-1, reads SAVISQKPSRDICQRGTSLTIQCQVDSQVTMMFWYRQQPGQSLTLIATANQGSEATYESGFVIDKFPISRPNLTFSTLTVSNMSPEDSSIYLCSVKSRQGGNTEAFFGQGTRLTVV.

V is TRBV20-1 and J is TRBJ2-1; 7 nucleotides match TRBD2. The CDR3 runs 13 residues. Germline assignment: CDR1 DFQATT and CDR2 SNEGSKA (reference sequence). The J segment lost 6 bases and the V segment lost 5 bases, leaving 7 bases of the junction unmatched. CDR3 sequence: CSARSGTPNEQFF. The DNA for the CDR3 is TGCAGTGCTCGCAGCGGGACGCCCAATGAGCAGTTCTTC.

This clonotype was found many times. The CDR3 sequence is CATRGTANEQFF. CDR3 nucleotide sequence: TGTGCCACCAGGGGGACGGCCAATGAGCAGTTCTTC. The chain recombines TRBV24-1 with TRBJ2-1, with D possibly called TRBD1 or TRBD2 (5 bases each). The length of the CDR3 is 12 residues. Trimming removed 7 bases at V and 6 bases at J, with 9 bases between. Germline loops: CDR1 KGHDR, CDR2 SFDVKD.

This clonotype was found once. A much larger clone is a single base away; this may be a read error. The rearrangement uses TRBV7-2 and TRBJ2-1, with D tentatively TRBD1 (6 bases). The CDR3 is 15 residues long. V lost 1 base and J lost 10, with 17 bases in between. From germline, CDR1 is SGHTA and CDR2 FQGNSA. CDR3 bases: TGTGCCAGCAGCTTAGGAAGACAGGCTATCTACGAGCAGTTCTTC. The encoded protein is CASSLGRQAIYEQFF. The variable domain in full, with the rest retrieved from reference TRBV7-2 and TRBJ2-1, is GAGVSQSPSNKVTEKGKDVELRCDPISGHTALYWYRQSLGQGLEFLIYFQGNSAPDKSGLPSDRFSAERTGGSVSTLTIQRTQQEDSAVYLCASSLGRQAIYEQFFGPGTRLTVL.

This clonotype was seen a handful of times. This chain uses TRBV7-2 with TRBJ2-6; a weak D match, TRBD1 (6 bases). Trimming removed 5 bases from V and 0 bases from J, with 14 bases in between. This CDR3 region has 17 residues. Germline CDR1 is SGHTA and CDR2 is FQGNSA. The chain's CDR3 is CASSVGGQVSGANVLTF. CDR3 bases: TGTGCCAGCAGCGTTGGGGGCCAAGTCTCTGGGGCCAACGTCCTGACTTTC.

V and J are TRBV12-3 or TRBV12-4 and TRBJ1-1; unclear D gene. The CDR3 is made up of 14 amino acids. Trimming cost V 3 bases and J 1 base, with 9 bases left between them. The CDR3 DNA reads TGTGCCAGCAGTTTGGTCGATTGGAACACTGAAGCTTTCTTT. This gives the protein CASSLVDWNTEAFF.

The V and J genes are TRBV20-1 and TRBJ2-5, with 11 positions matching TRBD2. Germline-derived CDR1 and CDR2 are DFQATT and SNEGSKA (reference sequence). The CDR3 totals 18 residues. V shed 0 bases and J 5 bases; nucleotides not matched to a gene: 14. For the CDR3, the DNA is TGCAGTGCTAGAGACCAGAAAGACCTAGCGGGGGGTTGGGAGACCCAGTACTTC. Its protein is CSARDQKDLAGGWETQYF.

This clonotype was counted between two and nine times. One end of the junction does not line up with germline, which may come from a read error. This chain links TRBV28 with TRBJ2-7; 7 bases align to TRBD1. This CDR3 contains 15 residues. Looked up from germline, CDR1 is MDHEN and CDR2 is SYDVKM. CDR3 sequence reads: CASSSYGQVSHEQYF. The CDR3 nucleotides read TGTGCCAGCAGTTCGTACGGACAGGTCTCCCACGAGCAGTACTTC.

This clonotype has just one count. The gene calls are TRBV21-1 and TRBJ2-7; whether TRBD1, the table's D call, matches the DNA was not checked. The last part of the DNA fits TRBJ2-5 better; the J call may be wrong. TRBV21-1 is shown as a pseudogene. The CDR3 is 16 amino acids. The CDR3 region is CASSKALGTGPETQYF. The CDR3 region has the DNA TGTGCCAGCAGCAAAGCGCTCGGGACAGGGCCGGAGACCCAGTACTTC.

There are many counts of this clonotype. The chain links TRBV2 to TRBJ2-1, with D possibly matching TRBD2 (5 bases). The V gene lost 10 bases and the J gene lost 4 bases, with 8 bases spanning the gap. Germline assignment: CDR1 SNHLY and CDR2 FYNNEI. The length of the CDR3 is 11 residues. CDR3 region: CATERYNEQFF. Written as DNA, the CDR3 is TGTGCCACTGAGCGGTACAATGAGCAGTTCTTC. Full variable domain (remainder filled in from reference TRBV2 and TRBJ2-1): EPEVTQTPSHQVTQMGQEVILRCVPISNHLYFYWYRQILGQKVEFLVSFYNNEISEKSEIFDDQFSVERPDGSNFTLKIRSTKLEDSAMYFCATERYNEQFFGPGTRLTVL.

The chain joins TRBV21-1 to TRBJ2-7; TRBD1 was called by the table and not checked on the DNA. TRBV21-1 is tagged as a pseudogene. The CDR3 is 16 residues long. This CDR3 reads CASTWDSHILTYEQYF. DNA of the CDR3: TGTGCCAGCACCTGGGACAGCCACATCCTCACCTACGAGCAGTACTTC.